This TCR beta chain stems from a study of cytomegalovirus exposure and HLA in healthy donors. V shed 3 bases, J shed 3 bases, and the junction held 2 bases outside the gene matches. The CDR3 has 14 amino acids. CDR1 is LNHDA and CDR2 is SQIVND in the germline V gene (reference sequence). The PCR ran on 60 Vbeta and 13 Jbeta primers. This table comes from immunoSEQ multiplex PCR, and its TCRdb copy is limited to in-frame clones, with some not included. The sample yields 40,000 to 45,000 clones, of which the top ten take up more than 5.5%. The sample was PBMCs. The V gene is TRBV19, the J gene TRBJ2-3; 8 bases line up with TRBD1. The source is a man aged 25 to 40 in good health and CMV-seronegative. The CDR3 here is CASSIRQGTDTQYF. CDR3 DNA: TGTGCCAGTAGTATTCGACAGGGGACAGATACGCAGTATTTT.